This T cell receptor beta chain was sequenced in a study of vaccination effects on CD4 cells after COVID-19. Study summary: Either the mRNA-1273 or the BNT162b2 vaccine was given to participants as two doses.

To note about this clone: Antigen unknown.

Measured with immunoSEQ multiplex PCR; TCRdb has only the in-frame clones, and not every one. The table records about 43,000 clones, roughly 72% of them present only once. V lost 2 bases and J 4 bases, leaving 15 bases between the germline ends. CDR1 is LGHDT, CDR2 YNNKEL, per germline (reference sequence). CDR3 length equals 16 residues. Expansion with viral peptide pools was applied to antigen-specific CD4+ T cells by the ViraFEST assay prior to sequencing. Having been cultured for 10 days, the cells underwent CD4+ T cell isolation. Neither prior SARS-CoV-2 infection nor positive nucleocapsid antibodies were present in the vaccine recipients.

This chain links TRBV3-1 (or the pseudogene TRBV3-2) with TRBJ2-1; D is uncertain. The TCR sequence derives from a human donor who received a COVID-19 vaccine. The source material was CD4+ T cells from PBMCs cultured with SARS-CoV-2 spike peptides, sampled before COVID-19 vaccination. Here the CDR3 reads CASSQSLAVEYNEQFF. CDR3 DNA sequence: TGTGCCAGCAGCCAATCTTTGGCTGTGGAGTACAATGAGCAGTTCTTC.